This entry features one TCR beta chain sequence. Its antigen is unidentified. Exclusion of a patient followed from autoimmune disease history or systemic immunosuppression. The record originates from a study of OX40 agonist ivuxolimab in advanced cancers. At the level of the study: Dose-escalation patients' cancers were hepatocellular carcinoma, melanoma, renal cell or head and neck cancer. Three patients, one with hepatocellular carcinoma and two with cutaneous melanoma, achieved partial responses. Overall study results and limits: Both blood CD4+ and CD8+ T cells showed clonal growth by week 6 at 0.1 to 3.0 mg/kg.

Generated by immunoSEQ multiplex PCR, the TCRdb table keeps only in-frame clones and is missing some. The repertoire holds about 32,000 clones, with roughly 84% as singletons. Germline CDR1 is ENHRY and CDR2 is SYGVKD. Trimming stripped 3 bases from V and 5 bases from J, with 5 bases between. The CDR3 has 12 amino acids. This specimen consisted of CD4+ or CD8+ T cells sorted from blood, obtained in a trial of the OX40 agonist ivuxolimab. The TCR sequence derives from an adult with an advanced solid tumor such as melanoma, head and neck, liver or kidney cancer. This chain connects TRBV10-3 to TRBJ2-1; D remains unclear. Here the CDR3 DNA reads TGTGCCATCAGTGATTCGAACAATGAGCAGTTCTTC. Its translation is CAISDSNNEQFF.